The 9 T cell receptor beta chains below all came from one sample that was sequenced in a study of cytomegalovirus exposure and HLA in healthy donors. Use of 60 Vbeta and 13 Jbeta primers characterized the PCR. The protocol was immunoSEQ multiplex PCR, while the TCRdb copy is restricted to in-frame clones and leaves out a portion. This sample has tens of thousands of clones; more than 60% occur once, and the top ten carry 2.5% to 3.5%. Source material: PBMCs. The receptors originated from a young man in good health and CMV-seronegative.

V usage is TRBV5-6 and J usage is TRBJ1-1, with 7 bases aligning to TRBD1. Germline V lookup: CDR1 SGHDT, CDR2 YYEEEE. Unmatched junction bases numbered 6, after V lost 4 bases and J lost 0 bases. The CDR3 extends over 15 amino acids. DNA of the CDR3: TGTGCCAGCAGCCTACAGGGGCCCTTGAACACTGAAGCTTTCTTT. This translates into CASSLQGPLNTEAFF.

The sample holds one count of this clone. The chain combines TRBV21-1 with TRBJ1-5; the table's D gene call, TRBD1, was not cross checked with the DNA. TRBV21-1 is annotated as a pseudogene. The length of the CDR3 is 16 residues. The CDR3 sequence: CASSKRPHQGCQPQHF. The CDR3 coding sequence is TGTGCCAGCAGCAAAAGGCCCCACCAGGGCTGTCAGCCCCAGCATTTT.

The chain combines TRBV5-4 with TRBJ1-2; D might be TRBD1 (5 bases). This CDR3 comprises 14 residues. The V gene's germline CDR1 is SGHNT and CDR2 YYREEE (reference sequence). V lost 4 bases to trimming and J lost 3 bases, with 13 bases between them. The CDR3 sequence is CASSQEGTDYGYTF. The CDR3 DNA reads as TGTGCCAGCAGCCAGGAGGGGACGGACTATGGCTACACCTTC. Filled out from reference TRBV5-4 and TRBJ1-2, the complete variable domain reads ETGVTQSPTHLIKTRGQQVTLRCSSQSGHNTVSWYQQALGQGPQFIFQYYREEENGRGNFPPRFSGLQFPNYSSELNVNALELDDSALYLCASSQEGTDYGYTFGSGTRLTVV.

The chain joins TRBV11-3 to TRBJ2-7; 9 positions match TRBD1. This CDR3 contains 13 residues. Trimming at V came to 1 base and at J to 5 bases, leaving 0 bases not matched to a gene. Germline-derived CDR1 and CDR2 are SGHNT and YENEEA. CDR3 bases: TGTGCCAGCAGCTTAGGACAGGGGGACGAGCAGTACTTC. It encodes CASSLGQGDEQYF. The whole variable domain, remainder taken from reference TRBV11-3 and TRBJ2-7, is EAGVVQSPRYKIIEKKQPVAFWCNPISGHNTLYWYLQNLGQGPELLIRYENEEAVDDSQLPKDRFSAERLKGVDSTLKIQPAELGDSAVYLCASSLGQGDEQYFGPGTRLTVT.

The chain carries TRBV7-9 and TRBJ2-7; tentative D call: TRBD1 (6 bases). The CDR3 contains 17 residues. V was shortened by 10 bases and J by 0 bases, with 25 bases between the two germline ends. CDR1 and CDR2 from the germline V gene are SEHNR and FQNEAQ (reference sequence). The CDR3 sequence: CAITPLKQGSSSYEQYF. The CDR3 coding sequence is TGTGCCATCACGCCCCTAAAACAGGGATCCTCCTCCTACGAGCAGTACTTC. Variable domain in full (rest from reference TRBV7-9 and TRBJ2-7): DTGVSQNPRHKITKRGQNVTFRCDPISEHNRLYWYRQTLGQGPEFLTYFQNEAQLEKSRLLSDRFSAERPKGSFSTLEIQRTEQGDSAMYLCAITPLKQGSSSYEQYFGPGTRLTVT.

The chain has TRBV5-1 and TRBJ1-4, with no clear D. This CDR3 region has 15 residues. The germline V gene encodes CDR1 SGHRS and CDR2 YFSETQ. Trimming cost V 4 bases and J 2 bases, with 12 bases left between them. The CDR3 region is CASSPGQATNEKLFF. DNA of the CDR3: TGCGCCAGCAGCCCTGGTCAGGCTACTAATGAAAAACTGTTTTTT.

The chain combines TRBV7-2 with TRBJ1-2; 7 positions match TRBD1. There are 14 residues in the CDR3. Germline CDR1 and CDR2: SGHTA and FQGNSA. The V gene end was trimmed by 5 bases and the J gene end by 4 bases; junction bases not matched to a gene: 7. The CDR3 region is CASSPLTGSYGYTF. Written as DNA, the CDR3 is TGTGCCAGCAGCCCTTTGACAGGGAGCTATGGCTACACCTTC.

The chain links TRBV27 to TRBJ1-2; D perhaps matches TRBD1 (6 bases). Looked up from germline, CDR1 is MNHEY and CDR2 is SMNVEV (reference sequence). The CDR3 totals 17 residues. The ends were cut back, 6 bases at V and 2 bases at J, with 22 bases in the middle. In DNA, the CDR3 is TGTGCCAGCAGATTGAAGGCTACAGGGAGCCTCAACTATGGCTACACCTTC. Translated: CASRLKATGSLNYGYTF.

The rearrangement joins TRBV6-1 to TRBJ1-2, with D unresolved. This CDR3 spans 13 amino acids. V gave up 5 bases and J gave up 2 bases, with 9 bases separating them. The germline gives CDR1 MNHNS, CDR2 SASEGT. CDR3 amino acids: CASSPGLNYGYTF. CDR3 in DNA: TGTGCCAGCAGTCCGGGGTTGAACTATGGCTACACCTTC.